Sequencing of this T cell receptor beta chain was carried out in a study of cytomegalovirus exposure and HLA in healthy donors. Study results and limitations: An analysis that came later showed most CMV-associated TCR beta chains appearing HLA-restricted. A few chains linked to CMV were shown in vitro to be specific for CMV antigens.

In the case of this clone: Its target is unknown.

Primers for the PCR totalled 60 Vbeta and 13 Jbeta. Libraries were prepared by immunoSEQ multiplex PCR; TCRdb keeps only in-frame clonotypes and omits some of them. The repertoire table contains roughly 55,000 clones. The germline gives CDR1 LNHDA, CDR2 SQIVND (reference sequence). Losses at the gene ends were 5 bases for V and 4 bases for J; bases not matched to a gene: 12. The CDR3 runs to 16 residues. The specimen sequenced was PBMCs. The chain is built from TRBV19 and TRBJ1-1; the match to TRBD1 covers 8 bases. The receptor was derived from a woman aged 50 to 60 in good health and CMV-seropositive. In DNA form, the CDR3 reads TGTGCCAGTAGTGTCGGGACAGGACCTTTGGGCACTGAAGCTTTCTTT. This encodes CASSVGTGPLGTEAFF.